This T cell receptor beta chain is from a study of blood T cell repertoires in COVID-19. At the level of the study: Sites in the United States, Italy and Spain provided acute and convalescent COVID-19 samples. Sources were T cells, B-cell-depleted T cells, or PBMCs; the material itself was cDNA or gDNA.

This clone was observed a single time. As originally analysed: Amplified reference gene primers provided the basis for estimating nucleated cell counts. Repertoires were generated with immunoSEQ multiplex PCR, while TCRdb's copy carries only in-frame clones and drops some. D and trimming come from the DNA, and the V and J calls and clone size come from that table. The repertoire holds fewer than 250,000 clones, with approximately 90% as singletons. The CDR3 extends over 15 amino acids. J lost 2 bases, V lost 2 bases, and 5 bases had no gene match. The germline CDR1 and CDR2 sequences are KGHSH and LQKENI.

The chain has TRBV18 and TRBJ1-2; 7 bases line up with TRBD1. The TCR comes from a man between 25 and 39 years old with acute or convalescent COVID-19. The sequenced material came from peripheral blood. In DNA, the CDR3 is TGTGCCAGCTCACCATCGAAGGACAGGAACTATGGCTACACCTTC. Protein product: CASSPSKDRNYGYTF.